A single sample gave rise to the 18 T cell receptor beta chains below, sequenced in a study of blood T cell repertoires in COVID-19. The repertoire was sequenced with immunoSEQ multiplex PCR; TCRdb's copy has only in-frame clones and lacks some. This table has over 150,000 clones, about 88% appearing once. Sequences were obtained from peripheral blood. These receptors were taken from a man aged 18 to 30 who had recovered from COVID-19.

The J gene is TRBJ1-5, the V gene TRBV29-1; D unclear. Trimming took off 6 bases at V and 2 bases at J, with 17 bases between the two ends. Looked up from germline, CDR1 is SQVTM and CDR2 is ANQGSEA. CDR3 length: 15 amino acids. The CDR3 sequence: CSVAGGSAGNQPQHF. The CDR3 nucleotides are TGCAGCGTCGCCGGAGGGTCTGCAGGCAATCAGCCCCAGCATTTT.

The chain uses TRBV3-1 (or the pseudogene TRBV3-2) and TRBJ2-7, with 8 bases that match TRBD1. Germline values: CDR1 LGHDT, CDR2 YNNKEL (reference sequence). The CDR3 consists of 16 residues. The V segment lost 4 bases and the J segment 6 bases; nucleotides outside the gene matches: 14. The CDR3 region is CASSPRWAGGYCEQYF. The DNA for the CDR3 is TGTGCCAGCAGCCCCAGGTGGGCAGGGGGCTACTGCGAGCAGTACTTC.

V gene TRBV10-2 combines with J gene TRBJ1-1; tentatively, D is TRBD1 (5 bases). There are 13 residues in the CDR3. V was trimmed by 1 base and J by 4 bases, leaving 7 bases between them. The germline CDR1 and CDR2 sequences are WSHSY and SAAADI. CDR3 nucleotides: TGCGCCAGCAGTGAGTTAAGGGGCACTGAAGCTTTCTTT. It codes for CASSELRGTEAFF.

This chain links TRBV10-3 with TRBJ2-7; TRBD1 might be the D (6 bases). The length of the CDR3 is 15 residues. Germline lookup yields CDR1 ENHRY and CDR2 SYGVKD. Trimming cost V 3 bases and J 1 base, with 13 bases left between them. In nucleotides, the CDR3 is TGTGCCATCAGTGAACGTCAGGGGTCTTCCTACGAGCAGTACTTC. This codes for CAISERQGSSYEQYF.

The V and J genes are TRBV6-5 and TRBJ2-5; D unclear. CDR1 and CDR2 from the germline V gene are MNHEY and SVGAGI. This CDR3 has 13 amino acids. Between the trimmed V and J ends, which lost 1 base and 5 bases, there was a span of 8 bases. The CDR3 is CASSYYPRETQYF. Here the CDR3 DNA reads TGTGCCAGCAGTTACTACCCTCGGGAGACCCAGTACTTC.

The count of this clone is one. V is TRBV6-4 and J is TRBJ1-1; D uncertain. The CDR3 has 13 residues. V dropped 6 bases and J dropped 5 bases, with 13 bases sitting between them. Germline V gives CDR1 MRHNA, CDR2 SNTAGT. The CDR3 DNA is TGTGCCAGCAGCTTTGAACCGAGGACTGAAGCTTTCTTT. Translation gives CASSFEPRTEAFF.

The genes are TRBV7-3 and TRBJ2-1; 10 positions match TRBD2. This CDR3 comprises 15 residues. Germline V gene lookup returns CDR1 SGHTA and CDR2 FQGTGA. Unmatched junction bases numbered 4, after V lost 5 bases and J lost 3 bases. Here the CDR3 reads CASSDGLAVYNEQFF. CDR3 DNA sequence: TGTGCCAGCAGCGATGGACTAGCGGTCTACAATGAGCAGTTCTTC. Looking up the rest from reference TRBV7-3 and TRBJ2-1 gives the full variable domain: GAGVSQTPSNKVTEKGKYVELRCDPISGHTALYWYRQSLGQGPEFLIYFQGTGAADDSGLPNDRFFAVRPEGSVSTLKIQRTERGDSAVYLCASSDGLAVYNEQFFGPGTRLTVL.

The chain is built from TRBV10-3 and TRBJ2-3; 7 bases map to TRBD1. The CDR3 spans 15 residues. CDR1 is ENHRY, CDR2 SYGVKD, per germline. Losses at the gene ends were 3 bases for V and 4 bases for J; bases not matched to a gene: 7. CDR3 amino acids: CAISDFDRDADTQYF. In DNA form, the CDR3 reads TGTGCCATCAGTGACTTCGACAGGGACGCAGATACGCAGTATTTT.

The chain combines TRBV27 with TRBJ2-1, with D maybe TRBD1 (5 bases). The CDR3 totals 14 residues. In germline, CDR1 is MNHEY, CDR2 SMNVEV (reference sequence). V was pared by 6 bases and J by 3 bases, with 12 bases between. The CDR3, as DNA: TGTGCCAGCAGGCCAGGGCCTATCTACAATGAGCAGTTCTTC. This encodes CASRPGPIYNEQFF.

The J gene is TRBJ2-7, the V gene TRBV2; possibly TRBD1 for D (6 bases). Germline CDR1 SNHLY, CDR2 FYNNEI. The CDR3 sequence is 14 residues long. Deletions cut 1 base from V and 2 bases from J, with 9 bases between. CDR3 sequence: CASSEDRETYEQYF. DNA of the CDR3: TGTGCCAGCAGTGAAGACAGGGAGACCTACGAGCAGTACTTC.

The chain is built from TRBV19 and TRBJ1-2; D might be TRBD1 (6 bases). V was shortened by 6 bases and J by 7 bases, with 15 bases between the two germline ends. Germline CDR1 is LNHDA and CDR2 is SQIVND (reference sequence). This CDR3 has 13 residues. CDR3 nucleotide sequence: TGTGCCAGTAGGGACAGAGGCGTGGGTGGCTACACCTTC. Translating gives CASRDRGVGGYTF.

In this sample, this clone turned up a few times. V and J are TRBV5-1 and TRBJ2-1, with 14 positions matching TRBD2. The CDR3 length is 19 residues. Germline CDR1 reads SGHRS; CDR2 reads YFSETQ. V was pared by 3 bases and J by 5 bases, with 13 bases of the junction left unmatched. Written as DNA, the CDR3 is TGCGCCAGCAGCTCAAGACTAGCGGGAGGGCCAGGAGGCCACAATGAGCAGTTCTTC. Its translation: CASSSRLAGGPGGHNEQFF.

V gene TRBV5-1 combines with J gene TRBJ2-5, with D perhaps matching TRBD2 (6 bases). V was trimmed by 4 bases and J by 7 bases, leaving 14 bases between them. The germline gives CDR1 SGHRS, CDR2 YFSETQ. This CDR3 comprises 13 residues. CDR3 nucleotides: TGCGCCAGCAGCGCGCGTCGGGGGACGACCCAGTACTTC. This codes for CASSARRGTTQYF.

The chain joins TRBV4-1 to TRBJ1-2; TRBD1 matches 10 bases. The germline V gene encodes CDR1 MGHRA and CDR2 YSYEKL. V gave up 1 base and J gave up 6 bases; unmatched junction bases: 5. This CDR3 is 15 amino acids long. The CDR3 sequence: CASSQAGTGDHGYTF. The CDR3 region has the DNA TGCGCCAGCAGCCAAGCGGGGACAGGGGACCATGGCTACACCTTC.

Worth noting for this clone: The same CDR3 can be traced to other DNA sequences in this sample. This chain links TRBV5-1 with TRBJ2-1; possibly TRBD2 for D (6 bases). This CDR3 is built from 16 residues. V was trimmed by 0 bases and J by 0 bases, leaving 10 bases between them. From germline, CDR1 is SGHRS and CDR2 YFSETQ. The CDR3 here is CASSLGQAGSYNEQFF. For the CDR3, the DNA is TGCGCCAGCAGCTTGGGCCAAGCGGGCTCCTACAATGAGCAGTTCTTC.

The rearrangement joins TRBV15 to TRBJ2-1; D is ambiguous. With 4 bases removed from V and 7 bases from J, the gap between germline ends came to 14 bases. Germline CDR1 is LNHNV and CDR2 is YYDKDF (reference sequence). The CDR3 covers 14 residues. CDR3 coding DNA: TGTGCCACCAGCATGGCTCCAGGTTCGAATGAGCAGTTCTTC. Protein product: CATSMAPGSNEQFF.

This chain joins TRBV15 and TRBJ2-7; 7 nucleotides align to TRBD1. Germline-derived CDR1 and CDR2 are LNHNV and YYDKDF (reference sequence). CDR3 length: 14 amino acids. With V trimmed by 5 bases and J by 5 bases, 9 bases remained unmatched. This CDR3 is CATSRLGQGDEQYF. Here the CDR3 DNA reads TGTGCCACCAGCCGTCTAGGGCAGGGGGACGAGCAGTACTTC.

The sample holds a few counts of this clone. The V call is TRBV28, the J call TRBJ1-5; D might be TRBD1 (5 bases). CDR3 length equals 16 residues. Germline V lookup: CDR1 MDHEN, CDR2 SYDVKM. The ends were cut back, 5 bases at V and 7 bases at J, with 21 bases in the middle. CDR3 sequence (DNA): TGTGCCAGCAGTAGGGAGATTGGCGGGGGTGGGCAGCCCCAGCATTTT. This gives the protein CASSREIGGGGQPQHF.